The 14 T cell receptor beta chains below were found in one sample sequenced in a study of blood T cell repertoires in COVID-19. Data came from immunoSEQ multiplex PCR; TCRdb stores just in-frame clones and leaves some out. Found here are approximately 230,000 clones, around 83% of them singletons; the top ten hold approximately 6%. The sequenced material came from peripheral blood. These receptors all stem from an older man with acute or convalescent COVID-19.

The chain couples TRBV28 to TRBJ1-6; D is perhaps TRBD1 (6 bases). Germline V gives CDR1 MDHEN, CDR2 SYDVKM. The CDR3 contains 16 residues. Trimming shortened V by 11 bases and J by 7 bases, and 24 bases separated the two germline ends. CDR3 region: CAATPTPDRMNSPLHF. DNA of the CDR3: TGTGCCGCCACACCAACACCGGACAGAATGAATTCACCCCTCCACTTT.

The chain is built from TRBV25-1 and TRBJ1-1, with 8 bases that match TRBD1. V trimming: 4 bases; J trimming: 1 base; junction bases outside the gene matches: 5. Germline lookup yields CDR1 MGHDK and CDR2 SYGVNS. This CDR3 is 15 amino acids long. As DNA, the CDR3 is TGTGCCAGCAGTGTCTCCAGGGGGCGGAACACTGAAGCTTTCTTT. Protein: CASSVSRGRNTEAFF.

This chain joins TRBV14 and TRBJ2-1; the D gene is possibly TRBD2 (5 bases). CDR1 is SGHDN, CDR2 FVKESK, per germline. V lost 7 bases, J lost 4 bases, and 11 bases lay in between. This CDR3 is built from 13 residues. CDR3 amino acids: CASTRSGYNEQFF. The DNA of the CDR3 is TGTGCCAGCACGCGGAGCGGTTACAATGAGCAGTTCTTC.

The chain carries TRBV18 and TRBJ2-5; no clear D gene. The CDR3 contains 16 residues. Germline V gene lookup returns CDR1 KGHSH and CDR2 LQKENI. With 3 bases removed from V and 4 bases from J, the gap between germline ends came to 18 bases. This CDR3 is CASSPLSINPGETQYF. CDR3 nucleotides: TGTGCCAGCTCACCCCTGTCCATCAACCCGGGAGAGACCCAGTACTTC.

The chain uses TRBV18 and TRBJ1-1; the D gene is possibly TRBD1 (6 bases). Looked up from germline, CDR1 is KGHSH and CDR2 is LQKENI. The CDR3 consists of 12 residues. With 9 bases removed from V and 1 base from J, the gap between germline ends came to 9 bases. The chain's CDR3 is CASLDRNTEAFF. The CDR3 coding sequence is TGTGCCAGTTTGGACAGGAACACTGAAGCTTTCTTT.

The chain has TRBV7-6 and TRBJ2-1; a possible D gene is TRBD2 (7 bases). Between the trimmed V and J ends, which lost 2 bases and 2 bases, there was a span of 13 bases. CDR1 and CDR2 from the germline V gene are SGHVS and FNYEAQ. This CDR3 comprises 16 residues. In nucleotides, the CDR3 is TGTGCCAGCAGCTTAATAACAGGGAGGGCCTACAATGAGCAGTTCTTC. Protein product: CASSLITGRAYNEQFF.

This clone occurred a few times. The chain uses TRBV10-3 and TRBJ1-3, with 7 bases matching TRBD1. The junction had 13 bases not matched to a gene; V was cut back by 4 bases and J by 7 bases. The CDR3 runs to 16 residues. Germline-derived CDR1 and CDR2 are ENHRY and SYGVKD. The CDR3 region is CAISGGSRDSRNTIYF. The CDR3 nucleotides read TGTGCCATCAGTGGGGGCTCCCGGGACAGTCGGAACACCATATATTTT.

The gene calls are TRBV5-6 and TRBJ1-6, with D perhaps TRBD1 (5 bases). CDR3 length: 16 residues. Germline loops: CDR1 SGHDT, CDR2 YYEEEE. V was cut by 0 bases and J by 7 bases, with 14 bases left in between. The CDR3 DNA reads as TGTGCCAGCAGCTTGGCCGTAGCCGGGGGAAATTCACCCCTCCACTTT. Its translation: CASSLAVAGGNSPLHF.

This sequence joins TRBV5-1 and TRBJ2-3; 12 positions agree with TRBD2. The CDR3 is 16 amino acids. J lost 0 bases, V lost 5 bases, and 4 bases had no gene match. Germline V CDR1 and CDR2: SGHRS, YFSETQ. The CDR3 DNA reads TGCGCCAGCAGGGGACTAGCGGGTACTAGCACAGATACGCAGTATTTT. This codes for CASRGLAGTSTDTQYF. Full variable domain (remainder filled in from reference TRBV5-1 and TRBJ2-3): KAGVTQTPRYLIKTRGQQVTLSCSPISGHRSVSWYQQTPGQGLQFLFEYFSETQRNKGNFPGRFSGRQFSNSRSEMNVSTLELGDSALYLCASRGLAGTSTDTQYFGPGTRLTVL.

This chain joins TRBV24-1 and TRBJ2-1; D is ambiguous. Germline V gene lookup returns CDR1 KGHDR and CDR2 SFDVKD. With 3 bases removed from V and 7 bases from J, the gap between germline ends came to 12 bases. The CDR3 has 14 amino acids. The CDR3: CATSDPSRGNEQFF. The CDR3, as DNA: TGTGCCACCAGTGATCCAAGTCGAGGAAATGAGCAGTTCTTC.

This clone was counted a single time. The chain combines TRBV6-5 with TRBJ2-2; 8 bases fit TRBD2. The ends lost 7 bases at V and 5 bases at J; junction bases unmatched: 3. There are 13 residues in the CDR3. CDR1 MNHEY and CDR2 SVGAGI come from the germline V gene. CDR3 DNA sequence: TGTGCCAGCAAAGCGGGAGCTACCGGGGAGCTGTTTTTT. Protein sequence: CASKAGATGELFF.

V and J are TRBV2 and TRBJ2-4, with 7 positions matching TRBD2. The CDR3 runs 16 residues. The V segment lost 4 bases and the J segment 1 base; nucleotides outside the gene matches: 7. Germline CDR1 and CDR2: SNHLY and FYNNEI. CDR3 in amino acids: CASSVTGGAAKNIQYF. As DNA, the CDR3 is TGTGCCAGCAGTGTAACGGGGGGTGCGGCCAAAAACATTCAGTACTTC.

This rearrangement joins TRBV18 to TRBJ1-1; tentative D call: TRBD1 (6 bases). The CDR3 is 15 residues long. V was cut by 8 bases and J by 1 base, with 17 bases left in between. CDR1 is KGHSH and CDR2 is LQKENI in the germline V gene. CDR3 sequence reads: CASGWDKLPNTEAFF. In DNA, the CDR3 is TGTGCCAGCGGCTGGGACAAATTACCGAACACTGAAGCTTTCTTT.

The chain has TRBV6-5 and TRBJ1-4; 8 nucleotides match TRBD1. CDR1 and CDR2 (germline): MNHEY, SVGAGI. CDR3 size: 15 residues. V lost 5 bases and J lost 5; bases outside the gene matches: 7. The CDR3 region has the DNA TGTGCCAGCAGTACCCGGGACAGGTACAATGAAAAACTGTTTTTT. As protein: CASSTRDRYNEKLFF.